Presented here are 28 T cell receptor beta chains from one specimen sequenced in a study of shared clonotypes between healthy human individuals. Profiled with immunoSEQ multiplex PCR; TCRdb holds only in-frame clones, not every one. The sample holds 2.3 million or so clones, about 92% seen once. Sequenced input: naive CD4+ T cells from PBMCs. Subset noted: CD45RA+ positively selected. The receptors stem from a man between 18 and 35 years old in good health. Some clones in this sample may be carry-over from other donors' samples.

The chain uses TRBV5-1 and TRBJ2-4; no reliable D call. The CDR3 consists of 13 residues. Germline loops: CDR1 SGHRS, CDR2 YFSETQ. V was cut by 4 bases and J by 6 bases, with 11 bases left in between. DNA of the CDR3: TGCGCCAGCAGCCCGGATGGTTTAAACATTCAGTACTTC. This sequence encodes CASSPDGLNIQYF. The full variable domain, rest sourced from reference TRBV5-1 and TRBJ2-4, is KAGVTQTPRYLIKTRGQQVTLSCSPISGHRSVSWYQQTPGQGLQFLFEYFSETQRNKGNFPGRFSGRQFSNSRSEMNVSTLELGDSALYLCASSPDGLNIQYFGAGTRLSVL.

V usage is TRBV5-3 and J usage is TRBJ1-3, with D uncertain. TRBV5-3 falls under the ORF class, with uncertain function. Trimming pared 5 bases from V and 0 bases from J, leaving 9 bases between. The CDR3 covers 14 residues. The CDR3: CARSLDHSGNTIYF. As DNA, the CDR3 is TGTGCCAGAAGTTTAGACCACTCTGGAAACACCATATATTTT.

V and J are TRBV7-8 and TRBJ1-3; a possible D gene is TRBD1 (6 bases). The CDR3 consists of 17 residues. V was cut by 5 bases and J by 0 bases, with 17 bases left in between. Germline V CDR1 and CDR2: SGHVS, FQNEAQ. CDR3 DNA sequence: TGTGCCAGCAGCCCGAGCTACAGGGTTAGCTCTGGAAACACCATATATTTT. This codes for CASSPSYRVSSGNTIYF.

Details on this clone: At the DNA level, this CDR3 is encoded by other sequences in the same sample as well. The chain links TRBV7-2 to TRBJ1-2; tentatively, D is TRBD1 (5 bases). CDR3 size: 14 residues. CDR1 SGHTA and CDR2 FQGNSA come from the germline V gene. V was pared by 5 bases and J by 1 base, with 11 bases between. CDR3: CASSPDSLNYGYTF. The CDR3 nucleotides are TGTGCCAGCAGCCCAGACAGCCTTAACTATGGCTACACCTTC.

The chain combines TRBV7-9 with TRBJ1-4; 12 nucleotides match TRBD1. This CDR3 region has 15 residues. J was trimmed by 8 bases and V by 3 bases; bases with no gene match: 4. Germline CDR1 and CDR2: SEHNR and FQNEAQ (reference sequence). In DNA form, the CDR3 reads TGTGCCAGCAGCTTTTTCGGGACAGGGGGCGAAAAACTGTTTTTT. It codes for CASSFFGTGGEKLFF.

The chain combines TRBV2 with TRBJ1-5, with D uncertain. With 6 bases removed from V and 7 bases from J, the gap between germline ends came to 10 bases. Germline-derived CDR1 and CDR2 are SNHLY and FYNNEI. The CDR3 contains 12 residues. As DNA, the CDR3 is TGTGCCAGCAGGCCCCCGGGCCAGCCCCAGCATTTT. Protein product: CASRPPGQPQHF.

The chain recombines TRBV7-2 with TRBJ2-3; TRBD2 might be the D (6 bases). Trimming removed 5 bases from V and 2 bases from J, with 14 bases in between. This CDR3 spans 15 amino acids. Germline assignment: CDR1 SGHTA and CDR2 FQGNSA. In DNA form, the CDR3 reads TGTGCCAGCAGCGTTGACTGGGGGGACACAGATACGCAGTATTTT. Translated: CASSVDWGDTDTQYF. Based on the CDR3 plus reference TRBV7-2 and TRBJ2-3, the full variable domain is GAGVSQSPSNKVTEKGKDVELRCDPISGHTALYWYRQSLGQGLEFLIYFQGNSAPDKSGLPSDRFSAERTGGSVSTLTIQRTQQEDSAVYLCASSVDWGDTDTQYFGPGTRLTVL.

DNA for the CDR3: TGTGCCTGGAGTGCAGGGAGGCAGCCCCAGCATTTT. Encoded protein: CAWSAGRQPQHF. The V and J genes are TRBV30 and TRBJ1-5; D is possibly TRBD1 (5 bases). V lost 1 base and J lost 7, with 8 bases in between. CDR1 is GTSNPN and CDR2 is SVGIG in the germline V gene (reference sequence). CDR3 length: 12 amino acids.

A word on this clone: This same CDR3 is encoded by further DNA sequences in the sample. The rearrangement links TRBV5-6 to TRBJ2-3; 12 nucleotides agree with TRBD2. CDR1 is SGHDT and CDR2 is YYEEEE in the germline V gene. V lost 3 bases and J lost 6; bases outside the gene matches: 5. There are 15 residues in the CDR3. The DNA for the CDR3 is TGTGCCAGCAGCTCAGGACTAGCGGGAACGGATACGCAGTATTTT. This codes for CASSSGLAGTDTQYF.

With respect to this clone: Other nucleotide sequences in the sample specify the same CDR3. This rearrangement joins TRBV29-1 to TRBJ1-5; D gene ambiguous. The length of the CDR3 is 15 residues. Deletions cut 4 bases from V and 3 bases from J, with 16 bases between. The germline V gene has CDR1 SQVTM and CDR2 ANQGSEA. The CDR3 DNA reads as TGCAGCGTTGTGGAGGGATTGAGTTCCAATCAGCCCCAGCATTTT. It codes for CSVVEGLSSNQPQHF. Together with reference TRBV29-1 and TRBJ1-5, the CDR3 gives the full variable domain: SAVISQKPSRDICQRGTSLTIQCQVDSQVTMMFWYRQQPGQSLTLIATANQGSEATYESGFVIDKFPISRPNLTFSTLTVSNMSPEDSSIYLCSVVEGLSSNQPQHFGDGTRLSIL.

The rearrangement uses TRBV2 and TRBJ2-7; TRBD2 is a possible D gene (6 bases). The CDR3 length is 15 residues. V gave up 3 bases and J gave up 3 bases, with 15 bases separating them. Germline CDR1 reads SNHLY; CDR2 reads FYNNEI. The CDR3 protein is CASSEDGSHSYEQYF. In DNA form, the CDR3 reads TGTGCCAGCAGTGAGGACGGGAGTCATAGCTACGAGCAGTACTTC.

This clone was seen a single time. The rearrangement joins TRBV5-1 to TRBJ2-2, with 8 bases aligning to TRBD1. The CDR3 loop spans 14 amino acids. Per the germline V gene, CDR1 is SGHRS and CDR2 is YFSETQ. Trimming cost V 6 bases and J 6 bases; bases outside gene matches: 7. The CDR3 region is CASNGQGMPGELFF. The DNA of the CDR3 is TGCGCCAGCAATGGACAGGGTATGCCCGGGGAGCTGTTTTTT.

This chain connects TRBV2 to TRBJ2-5; no reliable D call. From germline, CDR1 is SNHLY and CDR2 FYNNEI. Trimming stripped 6 bases from V and 4 bases from J, with 9 bases between. CDR3 length: 12 residues. CDR3 sequence: CASRPGGETQYF. The CDR3 bases are TGTGCCAGCAGGCCCGGCGGAGAGACCCAGTACTTC.

The chain joins TRBV30 to TRBJ2-4; 7 nucleotides agree with TRBD2. There are 16 residues in the CDR3. The V and J ends lost 3 bases and 8 bases, in that order; junction bases with no gene match: 16. Germline V gene lookup returns CDR1 GTSNPN and CDR2 SVGIG (reference sequence). CDR3 DNA sequence: TGTGCCTGGAGGAAGATCCGGGACTACCCTGTAGACATTCAGTACTTC. Protein product: CAWRKIRDYPVDIQYF.

This chain uses TRBV4-1 with TRBJ1-2, with D unresolved. The ends were cut back, 1 base at V and 4 bases at J, with 13 bases in the middle. From germline, CDR1 is MGHRA and CDR2 YSYEKL. The CDR3 sequence is 15 residues long. CDR3 protein: CASSQGDLNPYGYTF. The CDR3 DNA reads TGCGCCAGCAGCCAAGGGGATCTTAATCCCTATGGCTACACCTTC.

This chain connects TRBV10-3 to TRBJ2-7; TRBD1 might be the D (5 bases). The V and J ends lost 10 bases and 3 bases respectively, with 19 bases between them. Per germline, CDR1 ENHRY and CDR2 SYGVKD. The CDR3 runs 14 residues. The CDR3 here is CATSGQMGNYEQYF. DNA of the CDR3: TGTGCCACCTCAGGGCAGATGGGGAACTACGAGCAGTACTTC.

The chain combines TRBV28 with TRBJ1-1; TRBD1 agrees at 10 bases. The CDR3 is made up of 16 amino acids. V gave up 5 bases and J gave up 6 bases; unmatched junction bases: 12. Germline assignment: CDR1 MDHEN and CDR2 SYDVKM. DNA of the CDR3: TGTGCCAGCAGTCCCCCGGGACAGGGGTCCCTATCTGAAGCTTTCTTT. It specifies CASSPPGQGSLSEAFF.

The chain has TRBV2 and TRBJ2-5; possibly TRBD2 for D (6 bases). There are 13 residues in the CDR3. CDR1 SNHLY and CDR2 FYNNEI come from the germline V gene. Trimming stripped 3 bases from V and 4 bases from J, with 9 bases between. CDR3 amino acids: CASSEGGSETQYF. Written as DNA, the CDR3 is TGTGCCAGCAGTGAGGGGGGTTCAGAGACCCAGTACTTC.

The rearrangement uses TRBV11-2 and TRBJ1-2; D might be TRBD1 (6 bases). CDR3 length: 12 residues. V lost 3 bases and J 8 bases, leaving 10 bases between the germline ends. The germline CDR1 and CDR2 sequences are SGHAT and FQNNGV. CDR3 protein: CASSFNRDGYTF. The CDR3 DNA follows: TGTGCCAGCAGCTTTAACAGGGACGGCTACACCTTC.

Details on this clone: Other DNA sequences within the sample encode an identical CDR3. This rearrangement joins TRBV5-1 to TRBJ2-2, with D possibly being TRBD1 (5 bases). This CDR3 is built from 15 residues. Looked up from germline, CDR1 is SGHRS and CDR2 is YFSETQ. Trimming removed 0 bases at V and 0 bases at J, with 6 bases between. CDR3 residues: CASSLEGTNTGELFF. The CDR3, as DNA: TGCGCCAGCAGCTTGGAGGGGACGAACACCGGGGAGCTGTTTTTT.

The V call is TRBV14, the J call TRBJ2-3; tentative D call: TRBD1 (6 bases). Germline V gene lookup returns CDR1 SGHDN and CDR2 FVKESK. The CDR3 extends over 13 amino acids. V lost 4 bases, J lost 3 bases, and 8 bases lay in between. The CDR3 loop reads CASSPGTTDTQYF. The CDR3 nucleotides are TGTGCCAGCAGCCCTGGGACAACAGATACGCAGTATTTT.

V and J are TRBV30 and TRBJ2-3, with D possibly matching TRBD1 (6 bases). There are 13 residues in the CDR3. Germline CDR1 is GTSNPN and CDR2 is SVGIG (reference sequence). Trimming removed 1 base from V and 5 bases from J, with 10 bases in between. CDR3 in amino acids: CAWSGTVGDTQYF. In DNA form, the CDR3 reads TGTGCCTGGAGTGGGACAGTAGGAGATACGCAGTATTTT.

The rearrangement uses TRBV5-1 and TRBJ2-7, with D possibly TRBD2 on 6 matching bases. The CDR3 covers 13 residues. The germline V gene has CDR1 SGHRS and CDR2 YFSETQ. The ends were cut back, 0 bases at V and 6 bases at J, with 10 bases in the middle. CDR3 loop: CASSLGRVSEQYF. The CDR3 nucleotides read TGCGCCAGCAGCTTGGGGAGGGTTAGCGAGCAGTACTTC.

This rearrangement joins TRBV28 to TRBJ2-4, with D possibly matching TRBD2 (5 bases). V was pared by 8 bases and J by 9 bases, with 14 bases between. Germline lookup yields CDR1 MDHEN and CDR2 SYDVKM. This CDR3 region has 12 residues. CDR3 bases: TGTGCCAGCGGCGACCGTCGGGGCATTCAGTACTTC. Amino acids: CASGDRRGIQYF.

This clone was observed a few times. The chain recombines TRBV30 with TRBJ1-5, with D maybe TRBD1 (5 bases). The length of the CDR3 is 15 residues. The V gene's germline CDR1 is GTSNPN and CDR2 SVGIG (reference sequence). Deletions cut 0 bases from V and 2 bases from J, with 11 bases between. CDR3 in DNA: TGTGCCTGGAGTGTACTCGGCAGGGGCAATCAGCCCCAGCATTTT. Translated: CAWSVLGRGNQPQHF.

The chain carries TRBV4-1 and TRBJ2-2, with 8 bases lining up with TRBD2. Losses at the gene ends were 6 bases for V and 5 bases for J; bases not matched to a gene: 8. CDR3 length: 15 residues. The germline V gene encodes CDR1 MGHRA and CDR2 YSYEKL. The CDR3, as DNA: TGCGCCAGCAGAAACCCCAGCGGGAGAACCGGGGAGCTGTTTTTT. Residues: CASRNPSGRTGELFF.

The rearrangement joins TRBV7-2 to TRBJ1-2; TRBD1 might be the D (6 bases). Deletions cut 2 bases from V and 4 bases from J, with 11 bases between. Per the germline V gene, CDR1 is SGHTA and CDR2 is FQGNSA. CDR3 size: 14 residues. In nucleotides, the CDR3 is TGTGCCAGCAGCTTACTAGACAGGCTCTATGGCTACACCTTC. Protein product: CASSLLDRLYGYTF.

The rearrangement links TRBV5-1 to TRBJ2-5; D unresolved. The V end was cut by 1 base, the J end by 1 base, with 14 bases between. The CDR3 totals 16 residues. Germline V gene data show CDR1 as SGHRS and CDR2 as YFSETQ. This CDR3 reads CASSLTPPVGQETQYF. CDR3 coding DNA: TGCGCCAGCAGCTTGACACCCCCGGTAGGCCAAGAGACCCAGTACTTC.